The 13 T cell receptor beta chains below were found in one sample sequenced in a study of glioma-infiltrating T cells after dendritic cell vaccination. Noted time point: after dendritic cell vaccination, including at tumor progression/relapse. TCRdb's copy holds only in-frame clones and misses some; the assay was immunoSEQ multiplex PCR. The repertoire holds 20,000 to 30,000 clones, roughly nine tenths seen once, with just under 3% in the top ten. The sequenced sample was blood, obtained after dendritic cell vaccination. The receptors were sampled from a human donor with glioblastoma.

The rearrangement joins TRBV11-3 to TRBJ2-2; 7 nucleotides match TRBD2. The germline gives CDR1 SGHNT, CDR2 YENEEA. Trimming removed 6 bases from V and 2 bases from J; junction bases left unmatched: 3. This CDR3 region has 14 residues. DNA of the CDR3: TGTGCCAGCAGAACGGGAGGAAACACCGGGGAGCTGTTTTTT. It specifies CASRTGGNTGELFF.

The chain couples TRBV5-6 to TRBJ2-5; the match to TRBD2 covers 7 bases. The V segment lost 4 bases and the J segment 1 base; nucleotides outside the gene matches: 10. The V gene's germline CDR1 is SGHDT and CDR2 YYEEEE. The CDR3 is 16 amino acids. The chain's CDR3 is CASSPPGGRPQETQYF. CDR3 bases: TGTGCCAGCAGCCCGCCGGGAGGAAGGCCCCAAGAGACCCAGTACTTC.

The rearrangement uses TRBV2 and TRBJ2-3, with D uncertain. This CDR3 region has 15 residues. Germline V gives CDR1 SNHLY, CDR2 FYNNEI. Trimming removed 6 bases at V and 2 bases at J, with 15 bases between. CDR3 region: CASRMRLQNTDTQYF. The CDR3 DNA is TGTGCCAGCAGAATGAGGTTGCAAAACACAGATACGCAGTATTTT.

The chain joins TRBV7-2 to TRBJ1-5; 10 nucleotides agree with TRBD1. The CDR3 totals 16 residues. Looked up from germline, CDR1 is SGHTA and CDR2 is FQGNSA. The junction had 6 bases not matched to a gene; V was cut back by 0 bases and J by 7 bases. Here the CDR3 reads CASSLAGTGVDQPQHF. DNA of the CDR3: TGTGCCAGCAGCTTAGCGGGGACAGGGGTGGACCAGCCCCAGCATTTT.

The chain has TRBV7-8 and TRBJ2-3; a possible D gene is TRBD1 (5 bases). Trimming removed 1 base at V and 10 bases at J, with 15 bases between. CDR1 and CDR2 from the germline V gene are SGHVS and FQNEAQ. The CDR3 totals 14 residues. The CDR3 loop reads CASSLGARTSPQYF. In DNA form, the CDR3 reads TGTGCCAGCAGCTTAGGGGCCCGGACATCACCGCAGTATTTT.

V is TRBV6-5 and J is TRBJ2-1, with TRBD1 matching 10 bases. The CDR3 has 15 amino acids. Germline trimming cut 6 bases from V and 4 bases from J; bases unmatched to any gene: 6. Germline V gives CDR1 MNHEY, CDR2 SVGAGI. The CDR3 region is CASRTGGSGYNEQFF. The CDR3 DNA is TGTGCCAGCAGGACAGGGGGCTCCGGGTACAATGAGCAGTTCTTC.

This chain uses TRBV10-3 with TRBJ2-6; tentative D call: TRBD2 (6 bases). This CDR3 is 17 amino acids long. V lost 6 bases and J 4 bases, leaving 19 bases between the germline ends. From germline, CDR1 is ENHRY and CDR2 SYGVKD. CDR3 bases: TGTGCCATCAGGAATGGAGGGATCGGGGCGGGGGCCAACGTCCTGACTTTC. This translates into CAIRNGGIGAGANVLTF.

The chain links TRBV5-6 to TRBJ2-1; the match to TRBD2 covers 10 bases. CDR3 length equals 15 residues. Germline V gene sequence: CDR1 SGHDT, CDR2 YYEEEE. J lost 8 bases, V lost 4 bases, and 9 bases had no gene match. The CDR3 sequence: CASSLKRGGLYEQFF. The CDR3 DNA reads TGTGCCAGCAGCCTAAAGCGGGGGGGCCTTTATGAGCAGTTCTTC.

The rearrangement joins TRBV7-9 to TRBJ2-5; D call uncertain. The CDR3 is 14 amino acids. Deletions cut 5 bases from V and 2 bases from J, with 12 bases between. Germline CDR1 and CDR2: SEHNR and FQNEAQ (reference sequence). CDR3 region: CASSPLLQQETQYF. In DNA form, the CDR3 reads TGTGCCAGCAGCCCACTATTGCAGCAAGAGACCCAGTACTTC. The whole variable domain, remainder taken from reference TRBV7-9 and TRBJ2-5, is DTGVSQNPRHKITKRGQNVTFRCDPISEHNRLYWYRQTLGQGPEFLTYFQNEAQLEKSRLLSDRFSAERPKGSFSTLEIQRTEQGDSAMYLCASSPLLQQETQYFGPGTRLLVL.

This CDR3 reads CASHRDSFTDTQYF. In DNA, the CDR3 is TGTGCCAGTCACCGGGACAGTTTCACAGATACGCAGTATTTT. J is TRBJ2-3 and V is TRBV6-1; 7 bases are shared with TRBD1. Germline CDR1 is MNHNS and CDR2 is SASEGT. V was clipped by 9 bases and J by 2 bases; unmatched bases: 8. The CDR3 spans 14 residues.

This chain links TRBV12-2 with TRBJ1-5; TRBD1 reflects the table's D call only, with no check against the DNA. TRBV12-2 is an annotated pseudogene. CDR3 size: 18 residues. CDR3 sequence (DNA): TGTGCAAGTCGCTTTTTGGGGACAGGGGAGGGAAGCAATCAGCCCCAGCATTTT. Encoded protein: CASRFLGTGEGSNQPQHF.

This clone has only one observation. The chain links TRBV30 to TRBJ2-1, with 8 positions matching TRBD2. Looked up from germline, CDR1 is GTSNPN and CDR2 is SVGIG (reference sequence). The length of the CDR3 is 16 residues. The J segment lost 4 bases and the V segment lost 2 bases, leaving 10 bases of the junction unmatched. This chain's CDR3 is CAWSWGLAGRYNEQFF. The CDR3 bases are TGTGCCTGGAGTTGGGGGCTAGCGGGTAGGTACAATGAGCAGTTCTTC.

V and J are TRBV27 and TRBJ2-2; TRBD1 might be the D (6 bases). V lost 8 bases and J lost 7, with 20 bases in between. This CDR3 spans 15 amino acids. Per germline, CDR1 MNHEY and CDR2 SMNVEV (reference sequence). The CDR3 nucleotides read TGTGCCAGCCACAGGGCCGCTGGTATCATCGGGGAGCTGTTTTTT. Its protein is CASHRAAGIIGELFF.